What follows are 20 T cell receptor beta chains derived from one specimen sequenced in a study of cytomegalovirus exposure and HLA in healthy donors. 13 Jbeta primers and 60 Vbeta primers were used for the PCR. The method was immunoSEQ multiplex PCR; TCRdb's version includes in-frame clones alone and lacks a portion of them. The sample holds 100,000 or so clones, approximately 69% seen once. The material sequenced was PBMCs. These receptors all stem from a man aged 25-45 years in good health and CMV-seronegative.

The rearrangement uses TRBV5-4 and TRBJ2-7, with 8 bases fitting TRBD2. Germline V gene lookup returns CDR1 SGHNT and CDR2 YYREEE (reference sequence). CDR3 length equals 15 residues. The V gene end was trimmed by 2 bases and the J gene end by 1 base; junction bases not matched to a gene: 5. The CDR3 DNA follows: TGTGCCAGCAGCTTACGGACTAGCACGTCCTACGAGCAGTACTTC. It is translated as CASSLRTSTSYEQYF.

The gene calls are TRBV28 and TRBJ2-1, with TRBD1 matching over 8 bases. The CDR3 runs to 16 residues. CDR1 and CDR2 from the germline V gene are MDHEN and SYDVKM. The junction had 9 bases not matched to a gene; V was cut back by 5 bases and J by 3 bases. CDR3 nucleotides: TGTGCCAGCAGTCCTCGAGGCAGGGGGCTCTACAATGAGCAGTTCTTC. It is translated as CASSPRGRGLYNEQFF.

Comments on this clone: The junction departs from germline at one end; a sequencing error may be responsible. The rearrangement joins TRBV30 to TRBJ1-1, with D perhaps TRBD1 (6 bases). The germline V gene encodes CDR1 GTSNPN and CDR2 SVGIG (reference sequence). The CDR3 sequence is 17 residues long. The CDR3: CARRAGLMGAVGTEAFF. CDR3 bases: TGTGCCCGGAGGGCTGGGCTGATGGGGGCTGTCGGTACTGAAGCTTTCTTT.

This clone appeared a few times. J is TRBJ2-7 and V is TRBV14, with TRBD1 matching 9 bases. The V segment lost 2 bases and the J segment 1 base; nucleotides outside the gene matches: 6. Germline V gene data show CDR1 as SGHDN and CDR2 as FVKESK. The CDR3 contains 16 residues. CDR3 region: CASSQQWGQGSYEQYF. Written as DNA, the CDR3 is TGTGCCAGCAGCCAACAATGGGGACAGGGTTCCTACGAGCAGTACTTC.

The V call is TRBV19, the J call TRBJ1-2; D gene ambiguous. The CDR3 totals 12 residues. V lost 6 bases to trimming and J lost 7 bases, with 12 bases between them. Germline V CDR1 and CDR2: LNHDA, SQIVND (reference sequence). The CDR3 loop reads CASRSLGLGYTF. For the CDR3, the DNA is TGTGCCAGTAGGTCGCTTGGGCTTGGCTACACCTTC.

This clone was counted a few times. V gene TRBV6-1 combines with J gene TRBJ1-5, with TRBD1 matching 8 bases. V dropped 5 bases and J dropped 5; count of bases not matched to a gene: 5. This CDR3 has 14 amino acids. Germline V CDR1 and CDR2: MNHNS, SASEGT. Here the CDR3 DNA reads TGTGCCAGCAGTTTCGGGACAGGAGATCAGCCCCAGCATTTT. Translation: CASSFGTGDQPQHF.

The J gene is TRBJ1-5, the V gene TRBV5-6; D remains unclear. The V gene lost 0 bases and the J gene lost 3 bases, with 7 bases spanning the gap. Germline CDR1 is SGHDT and CDR2 is YYEEEE. The CDR3 consists of 14 residues. The CDR3 DNA is TGTGCCAGCAGCTTGGGCAGGAACAATCAGCCCCAGCATTTT. It encodes CASSLGRNNQPQHF.

The V and J genes are TRBV12-5 and TRBJ2-7, with 13 positions matching TRBD2. The CDR3 consists of 17 residues. In germline, CDR1 is LGHNT, CDR2 FRNRAP. Trimming removed 2 bases from V and 3 bases from J; junction bases left unmatched: 7. The CDR3 region has the DNA TGTGCTAGTGGTTTGTCCCGACTAGCGGGAGGAGTCTACGAGCAGTACTTC. Amino acids: CASGLSRLAGGVYEQYF.

The V call is TRBV23-1, the J call TRBJ1-2; D is perhaps TRBD1 (6 bases). TRBV23-1 is reported as an ORF; its role is uncertain. This CDR3 region has 11 residues. Trimming stripped 11 bases from V and 8 bases from J, with 15 bases between. For the CDR3, the DNA is TGCGCCCTCGGGGGGGGCTGGGGCTACACCTTC. It translates to CALGGGWGYTF.

V is TRBV14 and J is TRBJ2-3, with 10 bases matching TRBD2. The germline gives CDR1 SGHDN, CDR2 FVKESK. The CDR3 extends over 18 amino acids. J gave up 5 bases and V 2 bases, and 13 bases lay outside the gene matches. CDR3 in amino acids: CASSQSGILAGNRDTQYF. The DNA of the CDR3 is TGTGCCAGCAGCCAAAGTGGGATACTAGCGGGGAACAGAGATACGCAGTATTTT.

For the CDR3, the DNA is TGTGCCAGCAGCTTTTCCCATTCCACCGGGGAGCTGTTTTTT. Its translation is CASSFSHSTGELFF. This chain links TRBV7-2 with TRBJ2-2; D unresolved. With 3 bases removed from V and 4 bases from J, the gap between germline ends came to 9 bases. The length of the CDR3 is 14 residues. The germline gives CDR1 SGHTA, CDR2 FQGNSA.

This clone occurred once. The chain uses TRBV19 and TRBJ1-2, with D possibly being TRBD1 (6 bases). Trimming pared 4 bases from V and 0 bases from J, leaving 15 bases between. This CDR3 region has 16 residues. Germline CDR1 and CDR2: LNHDA and SQIVND (reference sequence). The CDR3 region has the DNA TGTGCCAGTAGTACCGTCCTGGGGGCCCCTAACTATGGCTACACCTTC. Translation gives CASSTVLGAPNYGYTF. Using reference TRBV19 and TRBJ1-2 for the parts outside the CDR3, the full variable domain is DGGITQSPKYLFRKEGQNVTLSCEQNLNHDAMYWYRQDPGQGLRLIYYSQIVNDFQKGDIAEGYSVSREKKESFPLTVTSAQKNPTAFYLCASSTVLGAPNYGYTFGSGTRLTVV.

V and J are TRBV18 and TRBJ2-1; no firm D call. The CDR3 totals 16 residues. V lost 3 bases, J lost 0 bases, and 12 bases lay in between. Per the germline V gene, CDR1 is KGHSH and CDR2 is LQKENI. The CDR3 nucleotides read TGTGCCAGCTCACCGCTCGACTTGGGCTCCTACAATGAGCAGTTCTTC. The encoded protein is CASSPLDLGSYNEQFF.

V usage is TRBV18 and J usage is TRBJ1-4, with a tentative D call TRBD1 (5 bases). The V end lost 1 base, the J end lost 3 bases, and 9 bases lay between the germline ends. The germline CDR1 and CDR2 sequences are KGHSH and LQKENI. This CDR3 is 15 amino acids long. CDR3 sequence (DNA): TGTGCCAGCTCACCACAGTGGGGGGCTAATGAAAAACTGTTTTTT. Amino acid sequence: CASSPQWGANEKLFF.

The chain couples TRBV6-6 to TRBJ2-1; the D gene is possibly TRBD2 (6 bases). Trimming took 2 bases from V and 6 from J, leaving 11 bases between them. The CDR3 is 14 residues long. Germline V CDR1 and CDR2: MNHNY, SVGAGI (reference sequence). The CDR3 coding sequence is TGTGCCAGCAGTTACGTTAATAGCGGCAATGAGCAGTTCTTC. As protein: CASSYVNSGNEQFF.

This clone was counted only a few times. This sequence joins TRBV5-4 and TRBJ2-1; a weak D match, TRBD1 (6 bases). V was pared by 2 bases and J by 8 bases, with 17 bases between. This CDR3 is built from 15 residues. Looked up from germline, CDR1 is SGHNT and CDR2 is YYREEE (reference sequence). Written as DNA, the CDR3 is TGTGCCAGCAGCTTAAACACAGGGATGTTCGATGAGCAGTTCTTC. Translated, it gives CASSLNTGMFDEQFF.

This chain joins TRBV19 and TRBJ1-1; D call uncertain. The length of the CDR3 is 14 residues. V lost 7 bases and J 1 base, leaving 13 bases between the germline ends. Germline values: CDR1 LNHDA, CDR2 SQIVND (reference sequence). The CDR3 nucleotides are TGTGCCAGTAAGGTGGGAGAGAAGAACACTGAAGCTTTCTTT. This gives the protein CASKVGEKNTEAFF.

The chain is built from TRBV30 and TRBJ2-2, with 9 positions matching TRBD1. CDR1 is GTSNPN, CDR2 SVGIG, per germline (reference sequence). This CDR3 has 15 amino acids. The V gene end was trimmed by 4 bases and the J gene end by 3 bases; junction bases not matched to a gene: 6. The CDR3 DNA reads TGTGCCTGGAAGCCCCGGGACAGGGACACCGGGGAGCTGTTTTTT. Its translation is CAWKPRDRDTGELFF.

The rearrangement uses TRBV4-2 and TRBJ1-5; D unclear. CDR1 is LGHNA, CDR2 YNFKEQ, per germline. Trimming removed 4 bases at V and 4 bases at J, with 8 bases between. This CDR3 contains 13 residues. The CDR3 sequence is CASSPDINQPQHF. Here the CDR3 DNA reads TGTGCCAGCAGCCCAGACATTAATCAGCCCCAGCATTTT.

This clone was counted between two and nine times. This rearrangement joins TRBV27 to TRBJ1-1; D ambiguous. Germline lookup yields CDR1 MNHEY and CDR2 SMNVEV (reference sequence). This CDR3 is 15 amino acids long. Between the trimmed V and J ends, which lost 4 bases and 5 bases, there was a span of 17 bases. The CDR3 DNA is TGTGCCAGCAGTTCCCGGGTCCTCGGGAGTACTGAAGCTTTCTTT. Protein product: CASSSRVLGSTEAFF.